The present T cell receptor beta chain was sequenced within a study of identical twins. Study-level results: Cord blood beta clonotypes that were abundant carried fewer insertions, and memory repertoires showed no such trend.

TCRdb reprocessed the 5' RACE reads with MiXCR, giving one entry per CDR3 protein. The repertoire has just over 500,000 distinct CDR3 sequences, roughly 21% of them found once; the top ten carry around 0.9%. This clonotype has just a few counts. Its antigen remains unidentified. The J segment lost 4 bases and the V segment lost 1 base, leaving 1 base of the junction unmatched. Germline CDR1 DFQATT, CDR2 SNEGSKA (reference sequence). This CDR3 contains 14 residues. This sample also belongs to another study, concerning T cells expressing NK-cell markers. This second study says: Sequencing covered eight donors, seven HCMV-seropositive and one seronegative. The CD3+CD56-NKG2C+ fraction of several donors was likewise dominated by these clonotypes.

Sequencing used CD4+ T cells sorted from blood. The sequence was obtained from a woman between 18 and 29 years old in good health. The gene calls are TRBV20-1 and TRBJ2-7, with TRBD2 matching over 13 bases. The CDR3 sequence: CSARGTSGRYEQYF. The CDR3 nucleotides read TGCAGTGCTAGAGGGACTAGCGGGAGATACGAGCAGTACTTC.